The 3 T cell receptor beta chains below come from one sample, sequenced in a study of vaccination and CD4 T cells after COVID-19. Cultured CD4+ T-cell DNA underwent Oncomine TCR Beta short-read sequencing. TCRdb re-called the PCR reads with MiXCR, one entry per CDR3 protein. This sample has 15,000 to 20,000 distinct CDR3 sequences, with 43% found just once. What these receptors recognize is not known. Treatment: approximately nine-day PBMC culture with coronavirus spike peptide pools or control peptides (ViraFEST assay). Specimen: CD4+ T cells from blood, cultured in vitro, collected after SARS-CoV-2 vaccination. All receptors come from a human donor who had recovered from COVID-19.

The chain joins TRBV5-6 to TRBJ2-7; the match to TRBD2 covers 7 bases. V lost 1 base, J lost 1 base, and 2 bases stayed unmatched. This CDR3 has 14 amino acids. Germline V gene sequence: CDR1 SGHDT, CDR2 YYEEEE. CDR3 sequence (DNA): TGTGCCAGCAGCTTGCGGACTAGATCCTACGAGCAGTACTTC. Its translation: CASSLRTRSYEQYF.

This clonotype was detected a few times. The V call is TRBV2, the J call TRBJ1-5; 10 bases map to TRBD1. The length of the CDR3 is 14 residues. J lost 7 bases, V lost 6 bases, and 6 bases had no gene match. Germline V gene data show CDR1 as SNHLY and CDR2 as FYNNEI. In DNA, the CDR3 is TGTGCCAGCAGAGGGACAGGGGTATACCAGCCCCAGCATTTT. The encoded protein is CASRGTGVYQPQHF.

The gene calls are TRBV29-1 and TRBJ1-2; D unclear. CDR3 length: 13 amino acids. Germline lookup yields CDR1 SQVTM and CDR2 ANQGSEA. V lost 7 bases, J lost 2 bases, and 14 bases lay in between. This CDR3 is CSADVRGNYGYTF. The DNA for the CDR3 is TGCAGCGCCGACGTTCGGGGAAACTATGGCTACACCTTC.